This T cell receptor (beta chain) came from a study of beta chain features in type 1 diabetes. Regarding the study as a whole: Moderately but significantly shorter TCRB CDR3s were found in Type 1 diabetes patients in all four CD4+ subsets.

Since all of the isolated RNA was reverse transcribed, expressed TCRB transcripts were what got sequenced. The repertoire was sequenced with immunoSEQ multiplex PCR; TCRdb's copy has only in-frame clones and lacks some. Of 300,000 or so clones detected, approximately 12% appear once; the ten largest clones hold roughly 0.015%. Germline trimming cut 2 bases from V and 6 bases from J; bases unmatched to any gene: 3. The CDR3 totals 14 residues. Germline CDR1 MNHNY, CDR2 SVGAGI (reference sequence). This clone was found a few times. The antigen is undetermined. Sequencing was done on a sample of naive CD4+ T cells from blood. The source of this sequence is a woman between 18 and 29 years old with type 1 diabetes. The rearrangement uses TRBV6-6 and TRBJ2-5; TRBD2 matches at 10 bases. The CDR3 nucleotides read TGTGCCAGCAGTTACCCGACTAGCGGGCAGACCCAGTACTTC. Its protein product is CASSYPTSGQTQYF.